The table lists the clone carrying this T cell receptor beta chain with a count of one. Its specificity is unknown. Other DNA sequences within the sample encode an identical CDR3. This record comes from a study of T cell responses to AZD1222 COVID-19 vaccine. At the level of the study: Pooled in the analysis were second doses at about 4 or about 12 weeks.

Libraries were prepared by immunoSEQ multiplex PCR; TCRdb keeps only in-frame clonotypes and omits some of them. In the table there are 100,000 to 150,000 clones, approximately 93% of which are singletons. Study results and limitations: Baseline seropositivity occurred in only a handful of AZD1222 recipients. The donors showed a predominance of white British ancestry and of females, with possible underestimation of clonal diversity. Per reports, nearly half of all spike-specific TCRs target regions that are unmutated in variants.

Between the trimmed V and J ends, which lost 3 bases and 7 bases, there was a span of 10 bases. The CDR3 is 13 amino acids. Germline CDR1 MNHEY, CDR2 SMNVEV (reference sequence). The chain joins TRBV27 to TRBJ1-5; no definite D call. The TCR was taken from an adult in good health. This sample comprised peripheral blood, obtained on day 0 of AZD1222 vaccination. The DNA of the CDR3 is TGTGCCAGCAGTTTGAGGGTCGGACAGCCCCAGCATTTT. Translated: CASSLRVGQPQHF.